This paragraph reports one T cell receptor beta chain. The table came from immunoSEQ multiplex PCR; TCRdb's copy has only in-frame clones and leaves some out. The table records tens of thousands of clones, roughly 82% of them present only once. The data stem from a study of OX40 agonist ivuxolimab in advanced cancers. Study summary: Three patients had partial responses: one hepatocellular carcinoma, two cutaneous melanoma.

The CDR3 contains 14 residues. CDR1 is MNHEY, CDR2 SMNVEV, per germline (reference sequence). Between the trimmed V and J ends, which lost 6 bases and 2 bases, there was a span of 13 bases. The input for sequencing was CD4+ or CD8+ T cells sorted from blood, taken in a trial of the OX40 agonist ivuxolimab. The receptor comes from an adult with an advanced solid tumor such as melanoma, head and neck, liver or kidney cancer. This chain joins TRBV27 and TRBJ1-2; TRBD1 is a possible D gene (6 bases). The CDR3 spells CASRRQGWNYGYTF. As DNA, the CDR3 is TGTGCCAGCAGGAGGCAGGGGTGGAACTATGGCTACACCTTC.